A single sample gave rise to the 18 T cell receptor beta chains below, sequenced in a study of cytomegalovirus exposure and HLA in healthy donors (dated by TCRdb to 2016 to 2017). Library method: the immunoSEQ multiplex PCR assay. For the multiplex PCR, a mixture combining 60 forward primers for TCR Vbeta segments and 13 reverse primers for TCR Jbeta segments was used. The immuneACCESS repertoire file appears here via TCRdb, limited to in-frame rearrangements. These files lack a portion of the clones; in checked studies, under half of the deficit traces to unresolved V genes, and the cause of the others is not known. The sample contains some 160,000 clones, around 80% of them found a single time. Of the sample, 6.3% is held by the ten largest clones. Source material: PBMCs. These receptors all stem from a male donor in good health and CMV-seropositive.

The chain combines TRBV4-2 with TRBJ2-1; 12 bases map to TRBD2. V was clipped by 0 bases and J by 6 bases; unmatched bases: 3. The CDR3 is made up of 16 amino acids. Germline V gene data show CDR1 as LGHNA and CDR2 as YNFKEQ. CDR3 residues: CASSQDLAGGGNEQFF. In DNA, the CDR3 is TGTGCCAGCAGCCAAGATCTAGCGGGAGGGGGCAATGAGCAGTTCTTC.

This chain connects TRBV7-2 to TRBJ2-7; weak D call: TRBD2 (5 bases). Trimming pared 5 bases from V and 0 bases from J, leaving 11 bases between. The CDR3 is made up of 14 amino acids. Germline V gives CDR1 SGHTA, CDR2 FQGNSA. As DNA, the CDR3 is TGTGCCAGCAGCCAGAGGGCAAACTCCTACGAGCAGTACTTC. Translation: CASSQRANSYEQYF.

CDR3 amino acids: CASSQDGGSYGYTF. CDR3 in DNA: TGCGCCAGCAGCCAAGATGGGGGGTCCTATGGCTACACCTTC. V and J are TRBV4-1 and TRBJ1-2; TRBD1 might be the D (5 bases). Looked up from germline, CDR1 is MGHRA and CDR2 is YSYEKL. The CDR3 is 14 residues long. V was trimmed by 0 bases and J by 4 bases, leaving 9 bases between them.

The rearrangement joins TRBV30 to TRBJ2-1, with TRBD2 matching 12 bases. Germline values: CDR1 GTSNPN, CDR2 SVGIG (reference sequence). The CDR3 contains 13 residues. Trimming at V came to 4 bases and at J to 9 bases, leaving 4 bases not matched to a gene. The CDR3 reads CAWTSGRAAEQFF. In DNA, the CDR3 is TGTGCCTGGACTAGCGGGAGGGCGGCTGAGCAGTTCTTC.

The chain recombines TRBV19 with TRBJ1-1, with 7 bases matching TRBD1. Germline V CDR1 and CDR2: LNHDA, SQIVND (reference sequence). Trimming took 5 bases from V and 0 from J; bases not matched to a gene: 9. This CDR3 is built from 16 residues. CDR3 protein: CASSPSPGQLNTEAFF. CDR3 DNA: TGTGCCAGTAGTCCCAGTCCGGGACAGCTGAACACTGAAGCTTTCTTT.

J is TRBJ2-3 and V is TRBV6-1, with 9 bases aligning to TRBD1. Germline V gene lookup returns CDR1 MNHNS and CDR2 SASEGT. Losses at the gene ends were 2 bases for V and 5 bases for J; bases not matched to a gene: 11. This CDR3 region has 17 residues. The CDR3 loop reads CASSERVGGQGIDTQYF. The CDR3 DNA is TGTGCCAGCAGTGAAAGAGTCGGCGGACAGGGGATAGATACGCAGTATTTT.

V gene TRBV6-1 combines with J gene TRBJ2-2, with D unclear. The CDR3 is 14 amino acids. Germline V gene data show CDR1 as MNHNS and CDR2 as SASEGT. V was clipped by 4 bases and J by 2 bases, with 8 bases between them. This CDR3 reads CASSVRHNTGELFF. CDR3 bases: TGTGCCAGCAGTGTCCGACATAACACCGGGGAGCTGTTTTTT.

The V gene is TRBV6-6, the J gene TRBJ1-1; a weak D match, TRBD1 (6 bases). The germline V gene has CDR1 MNHNY and CDR2 SVGAGI (reference sequence). The CDR3 has 16 residues. Trimming shortened V by 5 bases and J by 2 bases, and 18 bases separated the two germline ends. The CDR3 region is CASSPRNGQRNTEAFF. The CDR3 DNA is TGTGCCAGCAGTCCCCGGAATGGACAGAGAAACACTGAAGCTTTCTTT.

This chain connects TRBV29-1 to TRBJ2-3; no firm D call. CDR3 size: 13 residues. V shed 4 bases and J shed 3 bases, with 11 bases lying between them. Per germline, CDR1 SQVTM and CDR2 ANQGSEA. The CDR3 reads CSVAGAVTDTQYF. The CDR3 nucleotides read TGCAGCGTTGCCGGAGCAGTGACAGATACGCAGTATTTT.

V and J are TRBV6-1 and TRBJ2-1, with TRBD2 as a possible D gene (5 bases). Germline V gene data show CDR1 as MNHNS and CDR2 as SASEGT. Trimming removed 7 bases from V and 4 bases from J, with 11 bases in between. The CDR3 has 13 amino acids. The chain's CDR3 is CASTPDSYNEQFF. The CDR3 coding sequence is TGTGCCAGCACTCCGGACTCTTACAATGAGCAGTTCTTC.

This chain links TRBV11-3 with TRBJ2-2; tentatively, D is TRBD2 (6 bases). The germline CDR1 and CDR2 sequences are SGHNT and YENEEA. V lost 5 bases and J 5 bases, leaving 18 bases between the germline ends. The CDR3 covers 16 residues. In nucleotides, the CDR3 is TGTGCCAGCAGCCGGGGGTCACAGGCATGGACCGGGGAGCTGTTTTTT. Translating it yields CASSRGSQAWTGELFF.

The rearrangement links TRBV7-9 to TRBJ2-5; 10 nucleotides match TRBD2. Germline lookup yields CDR1 SEHNR and CDR2 FQNEAQ (reference sequence). Trimming cost V 3 bases and J 4 bases; bases outside gene matches: 14. The CDR3 is 18 amino acids. CDR3 bases: TGTGCCAGCAGCTTTCCAACTAGCGGGACCCCAGAGGGAGAGACCCAGTACTTC. Translation gives CASSFPTSGTPEGETQYF.

V gene TRBV7-9 combines with J gene TRBJ2-6; 7 bases agree with TRBD1. Germline V gene lookup returns CDR1 SEHNR and CDR2 FQNEAQ (reference sequence). The CDR3 is made up of 14 amino acids. V lost 10 bases and J lost 4; bases outside the gene matches: 7. The CDR3 loop reads CAIRTGAGANVLTF. CDR3 coding DNA: TGTGCCATCCGCACAGGGGCGGGGGCCAACGTCCTGACTTTC.

The rearrangement uses TRBV18 and TRBJ2-2; 7 positions agree with TRBD2. Germline CDR1 reads KGHSH; CDR2 reads LQKENI. The trim removed 6 bases at V and 0 bases at J, leaving 7 bases unmatched. The CDR3 totals 16 residues. The chain's CDR3 is CASSPSRGANTGELFF. In DNA form, the CDR3 reads TGTGCCAGCTCCCCCTCACGGGGGGCGAACACCGGGGAGCTGTTTTTT.

The chain employs TRBV27 and TRBJ2-1, with 8 positions matching TRBD2. The J segment lost 16 bases and the V segment lost 5 bases, leaving 7 bases of the junction unmatched. The germline V gene has CDR1 MNHEY and CDR2 SMNVEV (reference sequence). The CDR3 covers 11 residues. The CDR3 DNA reads TGTGCCAGCAGTCCGGGACTAGTGTTTTTCTTC. Protein sequence: CASSPGLVFFF.

This chain uses TRBV27 with TRBJ2-3; TRBD2 agrees at 11 bases. Germline-derived CDR1 and CDR2 are MNHEY and SMNVEV (reference sequence). The CDR3 has 15 amino acids. V gave up 8 bases and J gave up 2 bases; unmatched junction bases: 6. The CDR3 bases are TGTGCCAGCGGATTAGCGGGAGGGTACACAGATACGCAGTATTTT. Encoded protein: CASGLAGGYTDTQYF.

The rearrangement joins TRBV30 to TRBJ2-7, with TRBD2 identical over 7 bases. This CDR3 comprises 13 residues. Germline V gene sequence: CDR1 GTSNPN, CDR2 SVGIG (reference sequence). Losses at the gene ends were 1 base for V and 4 bases for J; bases not matched to a gene: 4. The CDR3 is CAWSAQAGYEQYF. CDR3 DNA sequence: TGTGCCTGGAGTGCTCAAGCGGGGTACGAGCAGTACTTC.

V and J are TRBV7-9 and TRBJ1-2; D might be TRBD1 (5 bases). Germline values: CDR1 SEHNR, CDR2 FQNEAQ (reference sequence). The CDR3 length is 14 residues. With 1 base removed from V and 2 bases from J, the gap between germline ends came to 8 bases. The CDR3 region is CASSLETVNYGYTF. Written as DNA, the CDR3 is TGTGCCAGCAGCTTAGAGACAGTAAACTATGGCTACACCTTC.